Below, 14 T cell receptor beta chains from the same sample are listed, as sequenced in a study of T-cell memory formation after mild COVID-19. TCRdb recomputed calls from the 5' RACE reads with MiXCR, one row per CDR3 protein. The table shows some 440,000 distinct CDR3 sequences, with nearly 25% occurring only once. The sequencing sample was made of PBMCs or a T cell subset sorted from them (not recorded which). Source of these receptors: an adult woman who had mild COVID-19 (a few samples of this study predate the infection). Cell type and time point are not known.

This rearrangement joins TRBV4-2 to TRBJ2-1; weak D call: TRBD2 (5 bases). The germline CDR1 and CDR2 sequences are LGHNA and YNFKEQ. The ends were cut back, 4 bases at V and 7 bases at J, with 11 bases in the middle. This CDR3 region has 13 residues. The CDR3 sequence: CASSPIGENEQFF. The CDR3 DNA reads TGTGCCAGCAGCCCGATCGGGGAAAATGAGCAGTTCTTC.

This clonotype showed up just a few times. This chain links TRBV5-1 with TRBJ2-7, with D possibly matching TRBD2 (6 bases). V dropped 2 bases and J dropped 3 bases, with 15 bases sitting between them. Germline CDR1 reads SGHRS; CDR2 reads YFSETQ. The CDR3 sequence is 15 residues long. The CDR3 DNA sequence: TGCGCCAGCAGCTTCAGGGCAGGAGGGTTCTACGAGCAGTACTTC. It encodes CASSFRAGGFYEQYF. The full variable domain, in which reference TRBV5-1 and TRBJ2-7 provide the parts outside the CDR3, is KAGVTQTPRYLIKTRGQQVTLSCSPISGHRSVSWYQQTPGQGLQFLFEYFSETQRNKGNFPGRFSGRQFSNSRSEMNVSTLELGDSALYLCASSFRAGGFYEQYFGPGTRLTVT.

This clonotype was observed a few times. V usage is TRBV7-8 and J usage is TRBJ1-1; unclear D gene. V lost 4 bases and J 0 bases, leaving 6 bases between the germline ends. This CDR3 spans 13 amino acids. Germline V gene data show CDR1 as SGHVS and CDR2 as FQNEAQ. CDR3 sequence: CASSSRLNTEAFF. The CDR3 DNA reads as TGTGCCAGCAGCTCCAGACTGAACACTGAAGCTTTCTTT.

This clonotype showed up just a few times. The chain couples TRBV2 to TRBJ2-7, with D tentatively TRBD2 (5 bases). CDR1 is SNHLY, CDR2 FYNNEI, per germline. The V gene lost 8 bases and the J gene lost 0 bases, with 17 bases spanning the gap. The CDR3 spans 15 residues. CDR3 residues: CASVPERVSSYEQYF. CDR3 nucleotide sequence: TGTGCCAGCGTCCCCGAGAGGGTAAGCTCCTACGAGCAGTACTTC. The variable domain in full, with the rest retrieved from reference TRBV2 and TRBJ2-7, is EPEVTQTPSHQVTQMGQEVILRCVPISNHLYFYWYRQILGQKVEFLVSFYNNEISEKSEIFDDQFSVERPDGSNFTLKIRSTKLEDSAMYFCASVPERVSSYEQYFGPGTRLTVT.

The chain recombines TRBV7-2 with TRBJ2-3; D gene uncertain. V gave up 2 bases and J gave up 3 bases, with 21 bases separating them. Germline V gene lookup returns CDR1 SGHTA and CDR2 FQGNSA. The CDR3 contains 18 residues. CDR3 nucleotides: TGTGCCAGCAGCTTAAGTTTATCCCTAAATACTGGAACAGATACGCAGTATTTT. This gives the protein CASSLSLSLNTGTDTQYF.

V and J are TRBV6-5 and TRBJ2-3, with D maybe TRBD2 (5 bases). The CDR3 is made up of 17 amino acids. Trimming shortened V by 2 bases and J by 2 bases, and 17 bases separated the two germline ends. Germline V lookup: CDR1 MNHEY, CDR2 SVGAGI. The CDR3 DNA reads TGTGCCAGCAGTTACCGCCCCGGGGTCCCGGACACAGATACGCAGTATTTT. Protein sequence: CASSYRPGVPDTDTQYF.

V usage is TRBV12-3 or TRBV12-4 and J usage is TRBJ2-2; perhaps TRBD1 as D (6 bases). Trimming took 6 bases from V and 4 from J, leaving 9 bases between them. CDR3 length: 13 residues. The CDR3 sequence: CASRAGVTGELFF. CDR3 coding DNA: TGTGCCAGCAGGGCAGGGGTCACCGGGGAGCTGTTTTTT.

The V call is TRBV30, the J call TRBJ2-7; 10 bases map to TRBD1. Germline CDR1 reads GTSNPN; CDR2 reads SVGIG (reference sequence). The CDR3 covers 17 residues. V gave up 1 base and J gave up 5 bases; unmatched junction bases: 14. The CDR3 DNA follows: TGTGCCTGGAGTGCTCCGGGACAGGGGACCCAGGTCGACGAGCAGTACTTC. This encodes CAWSAPGQGTQVDEQYF.

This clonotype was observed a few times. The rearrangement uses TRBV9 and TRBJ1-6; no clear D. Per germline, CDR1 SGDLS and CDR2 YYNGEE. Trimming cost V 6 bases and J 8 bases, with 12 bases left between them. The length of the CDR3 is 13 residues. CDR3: CASNALWDSPLHF. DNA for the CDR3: TGTGCCAGCAACGCCCTCTGGGATTCACCCCTCCACTTT.

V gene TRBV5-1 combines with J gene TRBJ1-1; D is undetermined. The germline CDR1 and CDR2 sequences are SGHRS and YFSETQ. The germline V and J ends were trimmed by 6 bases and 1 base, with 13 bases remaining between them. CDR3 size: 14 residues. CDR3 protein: CASKLDRRNTEAFF. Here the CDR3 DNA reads TGCGCCAGCAAACTTGACCGACGGAACACTGAAGCTTTCTTT.

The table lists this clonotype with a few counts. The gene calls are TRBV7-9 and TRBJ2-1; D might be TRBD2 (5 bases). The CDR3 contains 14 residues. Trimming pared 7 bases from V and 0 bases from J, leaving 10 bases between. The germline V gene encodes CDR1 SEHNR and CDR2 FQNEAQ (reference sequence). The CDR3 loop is CASTPGYSYNEQFF. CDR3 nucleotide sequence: TGTGCCAGCACCCCGGGGTACTCCTACAATGAGCAGTTCTTC.

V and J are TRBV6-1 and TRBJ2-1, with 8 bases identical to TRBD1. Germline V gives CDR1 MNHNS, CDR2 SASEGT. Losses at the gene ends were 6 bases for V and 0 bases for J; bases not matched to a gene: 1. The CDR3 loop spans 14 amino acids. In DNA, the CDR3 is TGTGCCAGCAGGGGACAGGACTCCTACAATGAGCAGTTCTTC. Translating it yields CASRGQDSYNEQFF.

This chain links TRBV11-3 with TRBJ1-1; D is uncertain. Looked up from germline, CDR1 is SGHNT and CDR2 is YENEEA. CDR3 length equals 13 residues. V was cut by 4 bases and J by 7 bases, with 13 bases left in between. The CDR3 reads CASSSRNRDEAFF. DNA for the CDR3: TGTGCCAGCAGCTCCCGCAATCGTGATGAAGCTTTCTTT.

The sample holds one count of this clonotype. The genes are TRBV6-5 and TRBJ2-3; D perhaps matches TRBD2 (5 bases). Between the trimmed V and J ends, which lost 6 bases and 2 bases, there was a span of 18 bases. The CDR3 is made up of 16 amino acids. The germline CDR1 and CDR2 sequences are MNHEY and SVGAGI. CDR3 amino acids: CASSHLRGQPTDTQYF. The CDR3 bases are TGTGCCAGCAGCCATCTGCGCGGGCAGCCCACAGATACGCAGTATTTT.